This T cell receptor (beta chain) was recovered during a study of shared clonotypes between healthy human individuals. The wider study: Those who served as donors were two women and three men between the ages of 18 and 49.

Here immunoSEQ multiplex PCR was the method, and the copy in TCRdb shows in-frame clones only, minus some. The data show about 380,000 clones, with approximately 96% seen just once and approximately 0.3% held by the top ten. Germline V gene lookup returns CDR1 MDHEN and CDR2 SYDVKM. Trimming pared 3 bases from V and 5 bases from J, leaving 14 bases between. This CDR3 is built from 14 residues. The source is a man younger than 45 in good health. Sample: memory CD8+ T cells sorted from blood. Subset specified: CD45RO+ cells pooled with CCR7-negative TemRA cells. The J gene is TRBJ2-7, the V gene TRBV28, with D perhaps matching TRBD1 (6 bases). The CDR3, as DNA: TGTGCCAGCAGTTTTTCGTTACAGGGTGACGAGCAGTACTTC. Its translation: CASSFSLQGDEQYF.